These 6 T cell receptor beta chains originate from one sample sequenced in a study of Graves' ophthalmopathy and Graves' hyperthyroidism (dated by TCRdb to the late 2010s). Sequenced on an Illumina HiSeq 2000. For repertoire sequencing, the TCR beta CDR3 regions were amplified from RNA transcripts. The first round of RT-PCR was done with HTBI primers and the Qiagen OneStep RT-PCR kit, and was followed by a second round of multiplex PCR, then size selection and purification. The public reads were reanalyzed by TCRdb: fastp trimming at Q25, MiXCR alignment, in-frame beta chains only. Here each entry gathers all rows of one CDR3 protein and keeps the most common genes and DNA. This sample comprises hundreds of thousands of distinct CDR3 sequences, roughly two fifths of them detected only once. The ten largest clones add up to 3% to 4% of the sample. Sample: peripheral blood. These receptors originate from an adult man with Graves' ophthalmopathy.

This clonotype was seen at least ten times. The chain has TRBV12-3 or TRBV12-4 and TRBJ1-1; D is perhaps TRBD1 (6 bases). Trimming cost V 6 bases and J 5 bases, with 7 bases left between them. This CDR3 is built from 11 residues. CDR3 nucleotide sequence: TGTGCCAGCAGGCAGGGGACTGAAGCTTTCTTT. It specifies CASRQGTEAFF.

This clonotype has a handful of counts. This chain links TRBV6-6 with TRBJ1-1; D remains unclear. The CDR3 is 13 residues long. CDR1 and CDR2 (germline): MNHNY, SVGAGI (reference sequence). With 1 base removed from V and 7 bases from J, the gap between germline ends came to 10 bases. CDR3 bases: TGTGCCAGCAGTTACTTAGGTGTTGATGAAGCTTTCTTT. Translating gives CASSYLGVDEAFF.

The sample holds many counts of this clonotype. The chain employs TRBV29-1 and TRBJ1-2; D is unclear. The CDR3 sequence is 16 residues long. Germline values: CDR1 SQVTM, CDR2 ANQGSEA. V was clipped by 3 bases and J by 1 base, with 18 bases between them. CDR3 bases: TGCAGCGTTGAGGTAATCGGTGCCGGCCTTAACTATGGCTACACCTTC. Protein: CSVEVIGAGLNYGYTF.

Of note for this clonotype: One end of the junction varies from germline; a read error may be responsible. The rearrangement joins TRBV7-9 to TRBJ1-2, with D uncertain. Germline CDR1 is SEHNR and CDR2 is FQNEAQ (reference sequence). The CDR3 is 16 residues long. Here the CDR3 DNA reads TGCGCCAGCAGCCAAGATCTAGCAGGACTCAACTATGGCTACACCTTC. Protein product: CASSQDLAGLNYGYTF.

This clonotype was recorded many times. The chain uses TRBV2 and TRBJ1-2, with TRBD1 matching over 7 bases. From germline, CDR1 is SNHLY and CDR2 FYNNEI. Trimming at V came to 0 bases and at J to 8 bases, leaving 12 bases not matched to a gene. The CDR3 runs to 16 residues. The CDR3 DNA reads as TGTGCCAGCAGTGAAGCAAGGGAGCCGACAGGGTACGGCTACACCTTC. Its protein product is CASSEAREPTGYGYTF. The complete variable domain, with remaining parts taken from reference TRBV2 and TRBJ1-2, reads EPEVTQTPSHQVTQMGQEVILRCVPISNHLYFYWYRQILGQKVEFLVSFYNNEISEKSEIFDDQFSVERPDGSNFTLKIRSTKLEDSAMYFCASSEAREPTGYGYTFGSGTRLTVV.

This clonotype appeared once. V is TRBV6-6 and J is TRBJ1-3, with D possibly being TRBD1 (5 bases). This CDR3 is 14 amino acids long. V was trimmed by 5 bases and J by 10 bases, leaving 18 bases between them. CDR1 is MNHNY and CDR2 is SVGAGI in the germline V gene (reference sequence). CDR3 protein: CASSNRDSGKTIYF. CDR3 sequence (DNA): TGTGCCAGCAGTAACCGGGACTCAGGGAAAACCATATATTTT.